The 32 T cell receptor beta chains below were found in one sample sequenced in a study of OX40 agonist ivuxolimab in advanced cancers. The assay was immunoSEQ multiplex PCR, and TCRdb's table has in-frame clones only and misses some. Found here are about 82,000 clones, about 85% of them singletons; the top ten hold around 2.4%. This sample comprised CD4+ or CD8+ T cells sorted from blood, obtained in a trial of the OX40 agonist ivuxolimab. The receptor source for this set is an adult with an advanced solid tumor such as melanoma, head and neck, liver or kidney cancer.

This chain uses TRBV7-2 with TRBJ2-7; possible D gene TRBD1, 5 bases. CDR3 length: 16 residues. Per germline, CDR1 SGHTA and CDR2 FQGNSA. V was shortened by 1 base and J by 5 bases, with 18 bases between the two germline ends. In DNA, the CDR3 is TGTGCCAGCAGCTTAGAGGTCGCAGGGTGGAAGAACGAGCAGTACTTC. It translates to CASSLEVAGWKNEQYF.

V usage is TRBV2 and J usage is TRBJ2-1, with D possibly matching TRBD2 (5 bases). The CDR3 length is 11 residues. The germline V and J ends were trimmed by 3 bases and 10 bases, with 7 bases remaining between them. Germline V gene sequence: CDR1 SNHLY, CDR2 FYNNEI. The CDR3: CASSDRLEQFF. DNA of the CDR3: TGTGCCAGCAGTGACAGACTAGAGCAGTTCTTC.

Written as DNA, the CDR3 is TGTGCCAGTAGTGGGGGCAGAAATAGCAATCAGCCCCAGCATTTT. Encoded protein: CASSGGRNSNQPQHF. This rearrangement joins TRBV19 to TRBJ1-5, with a weak D call TRBD1 (6 bases). The ends were cut back, 5 bases at V and 0 bases at J, with 11 bases in the middle. Germline CDR1 is LNHDA and CDR2 is SQIVND (reference sequence). This CDR3 region has 15 residues. Looking up the rest from reference TRBV19 and TRBJ1-5 gives the full variable domain: DGGITQSPKYLFRKEGQNVTLSCEQNLNHDAMYWYRQDPGQGLRLIYYSQIVNDFQKGDIAEGYSVSREKKESFPLTVTSAQKNPTAFYLCASSGGRNSNQPQHFGDGTRLSIL.

The rearrangement links TRBV5-4 to TRBJ2-3, with a possible D match to TRBD2 (6 bases). V lost 3 bases and J lost 2, with 13 bases in between. This CDR3 is 15 amino acids long. CDR1 is SGHNT and CDR2 is YYREEE in the germline V gene (reference sequence). CDR3 amino acids: CASSSSGSHTDTQYF. The CDR3, as DNA: TGTGCCAGCAGCTCCTCCGGGAGCCACACAGATACGCAGTATTTT.

The chain uses TRBV2 and TRBJ1-6, with D perhaps TRBD1 (6 bases). The CDR3 is 14 amino acids. CDR1 SNHLY and CDR2 FYNNEI come from the germline V gene. V lost 4 bases and J lost 8, with 12 bases in between. CDR3 residues: CASSAQGGDSPLHF. In nucleotides, the CDR3 is TGTGCCAGCAGTGCACAGGGTGGCGATTCACCCCTCCACTTT.

The chain joins TRBV2 to TRBJ1-4, with D maybe TRBD1 (5 bases). Germline lookup yields CDR1 SNHLY and CDR2 FYNNEI. The CDR3 is 14 residues long. Trimming cost V 8 bases and J 6 bases, with 16 bases left between them. DNA of the CDR3: TGTGCCAGCCTTCAATCGGGACTCCATGAAAAACTGTTTTTT. Its protein product is CASLQSGLHEKLFF.

This clone was seen only once. The chain links TRBV6-6 to TRBJ1-3; D gene ambiguous. This CDR3 has 15 amino acids. Deletions cut 2 bases from V and 0 bases from J, with 8 bases between. CDR1 is MNHNY, CDR2 SVGAGI, per germline (reference sequence). For the CDR3, the DNA is TGTGCCAGCAGTTACGGGTTTTTCTCTGGAAACACCATATATTTT. Protein: CASSYGFFSGNTIYF.

CDR3 region: CASSEAAGGSDTEAFF. CDR3 DNA: TGTGCCAGCAGTGAAGCGGCAGGGGGATCGGACACTGAAGCTTTCTTT. The chain joins TRBV6-1 to TRBJ1-1; the match to TRBD1 covers 7 bases. The V and J ends lost 0 bases and 3 bases, in that order; junction bases with no gene match: 7. The CDR3 has 16 residues. Germline V gene lookup returns CDR1 MNHNS and CDR2 SASEGT.

The CDR3 DNA reads as TGTGCCAGTAAAGGACTCCTAGATTTTGGAAACACCATATATTTT. Translation: CASKGLLDFGNTIYF. The chain uses TRBV19 and TRBJ1-3; D unclear. Germline V lookup: CDR1 LNHDA, CDR2 SQIVND (reference sequence). The CDR3 is made up of 15 amino acids. V lost 7 bases and J lost 3, with 16 bases in between.

V and J are TRBV10-3 and TRBJ1-3; D gene unclear. The CDR3 runs to 11 residues. Germline V gene data show CDR1 as ENHRY and CDR2 as SYGVKD. Trimming removed 10 bases from V and 5 bases from J, with 9 bases in between. For the CDR3, the DNA is TGTGCCACCACGGTTCGAAACACCATATATTTT. It codes for CATTVRNTIYF.

The rearrangement links TRBV2 to TRBJ1-1; D is uncertain. This CDR3 has 14 amino acids. Trimming cost V 4 bases and J 5 bases, with 14 bases left between them. The germline CDR1 and CDR2 sequences are SNHLY and FYNNEI. The chain's CDR3 is CASSGVSTLTEAFF. In DNA form, the CDR3 reads TGTGCCAGCAGTGGCGTATCCACCTTGACTGAAGCTTTCTTT.

J is TRBJ2-7 and V is TRBV5-1; 9 nucleotides align to TRBD1. J lost 1 base, V lost 2 bases, and 4 bases had no gene match. The V gene's germline CDR1 is SGHRS and CDR2 YFSETQ. The CDR3 runs to 15 residues. DNA of the CDR3: TGCGCCAGCAGCTTAACAGGGGGCCTTTCCTACGAGCAGTACTTC. It codes for CASSLTGGLSYEQYF. Complete variable domain (other parts from reference TRBV5-1 and TRBJ2-7): KAGVTQTPRYLIKTRGQQVTLSCSPISGHRSVSWYQQTPGQGLQFLFEYFSETQRNKGNFPGRFSGRQFSNSRSEMNVSTLELGDSALYLCASSLTGGLSYEQYFGPGTRLTVT.

The rearrangement links TRBV5-1 to TRBJ1-1; D possibly corresponds to TRBD1 (5 bases). V dropped 5 bases and J dropped 3 bases, with 14 bases sitting between them. This CDR3 has 14 amino acids. Germline V gene data show CDR1 as SGHRS and CDR2 as YFSETQ. CDR3 in DNA: TGCGCCAGCAGTTATCTCCTAGGGGACACTGAAGCTTTCTTT. Encoded protein: CASSYLLGDTEAFF.

This clone was picked up one time. This sequence joins TRBV5-4 and TRBJ1-3; D gene unclear. The ends were cut back, 0 bases at V and 2 bases at J, with 9 bases in the middle. The CDR3 spans 15 residues. Germline-derived CDR1 and CDR2 are SGHNT and YYREEE (reference sequence). The CDR3 DNA is TGTGCCAGCAGCTTGGGAGGGAACGCTGGAAACACCATATATTTT. It translates to CASSLGGNAGNTIYF.

This clone appeared a single time. At one end the junction does not follow the germline gene, possibly because of a read error. The sample contains more than one DNA sequence encoding this CDR3. The CDR3 DNA is TGTGCCAGCAGCTACTCTTGGACGGACTATGGCTACACCTTC. Protein sequence: CASSYSWTDYGYTF. This chain uses TRBV6-5 with TRBJ1-2; D gene ambiguous. The CDR3 is 14 residues long. Germline V gene data show CDR1 as MNHEY and CDR2 as SVGAGI.

The V call is TRBV5-1, the J call TRBJ2-1, with a tentative D call TRBD2 (5 bases). The V gene's germline CDR1 is SGHRS and CDR2 YFSETQ. The length of the CDR3 is 13 residues. V shed 5 bases and J shed 7 bases, with 13 bases lying between them. CDR3 protein: CASRVGSENEQFF. DNA of the CDR3: TGCGCCAGCAGAGTCGGTAGCGAGAATGAGCAGTTCTTC.

The CDR3 DNA reads TGTGCCAGCAGCGCCGAGGGGGGTAGTTCAGATACGCAGTATTTT. It specifies CASSAEGGSSDTQYF. The rearrangement links TRBV7-6 to TRBJ2-3; D may match TRBD1 or TRBD2 (6 bases each). V lost 5 bases and J lost 4, with 16 bases in between. The CDR3 runs 15 residues. Germline V gene data show CDR1 as SGHVS and CDR2 as FNYEAQ.

The chain uses TRBV7-6 and TRBJ1-4; D is perhaps TRBD1 (6 bases). The V gene's germline CDR1 is SGHVS and CDR2 FNYEAQ. The length of the CDR3 is 14 residues. The V end was cut by 3 bases, the J end by 1 base, with 6 bases between. CDR3 in amino acids: CASSLDRTNEKLFF. In DNA, the CDR3 is TGTGCCAGCAGCTTGGACAGAACTAATGAAAAACTGTTTTTT.

CDR3 DNA sequence: TGTGCCAGCAGCGTTCAGGACGGACTTTACAATGAGCAGTTCTTC. Translated: CASSVQDGLYNEQFF. This chain connects TRBV14 to TRBJ2-1, with D possibly TRBD2 on 5 matching bases. Germline CDR1 is SGHDN and CDR2 is FVKESK. V was cut by 5 bases and J by 4 bases, with 15 bases left in between. The CDR3 has 15 amino acids.

The rearrangement uses TRBV19 and TRBJ2-7, with 11 bases aligning to TRBD2. The CDR3 extends over 16 amino acids. V was clipped by 5 bases and J by 4 bases; unmatched bases: 10. Germline loops: CDR1 LNHDA, CDR2 SQIVND (reference sequence). CDR3 coding DNA: TGTGCCAGTAGTCCCCCCCTAGCGGGGGGCTCGTACGAGCAGTACTTC. Protein product: CASSPPLAGGSYEQYF.

In this sample, this clone turned up once. This chain connects TRBV6-1 to TRBJ2-7; TRBD1 matches 9 bases. The V and J ends lost 6 bases and 5 bases, in that order; junction bases with no gene match: 5. CDR3 length: 13 amino acids. Germline CDR1 is MNHNS and CDR2 is SASEGT. CDR3 loop: CASRGTGYNEQYF. CDR3 nucleotides: TGTGCCAGCAGGGGGACAGGGTACAACGAGCAGTACTTC.

The V and J genes are TRBV7-3 and TRBJ2-7; D not resolved. Germline values: CDR1 SGHTA, CDR2 FQGTGA. The CDR3 runs 13 residues. Trimming shortened V by 2 bases and J by 9 bases, and 14 bases separated the two germline ends. The CDR3 nucleotides read TGTGCCAGCAGCTTATCCTCAGCTACGGGGCAGTACTTC. This encodes CASSLSSATGQYF. The variable domain in full, completed from reference TRBV7-3 and TRBJ2-7, reads GAGVSQTPSNKVTEKGKYVELRCDPISGHTALYWYRQSLGQGPEFLIYFQGTGAADDSGLPNDRFFAVRPEGSVSTLKIQRTERGDSAVYLCASSLSSATGQYFGPGTRLTVT.

The DNA of the CDR3 is TGTGCCAGCAGCTCCCCGACACTGCTCGAGCAGTACTTC. This gives the protein CASSSPTLLEQYF. The chain links TRBV11-1 to TRBJ2-7; no firm D call. Germline lookup yields CDR1 SGHAT and CDR2 FQDESV (reference sequence). With 4 bases removed from V and 6 bases from J, the gap between germline ends came to 13 bases. This CDR3 comprises 13 residues.

This clone was seen once. The CDR3 loop is CASSEAWWETQYF. CDR3 DNA: TGTGCCAGCAGTGAAGCATGGTGGGAGACCCAGTACTTC. The chain employs TRBV6-1 and TRBJ2-5, with unresolved D. V was trimmed by 0 bases and J by 5 bases, leaving 7 bases between them. Germline V gives CDR1 MNHNS, CDR2 SASEGT. The CDR3 consists of 13 residues.

This chain joins TRBV19 and TRBJ1-1, with TRBD1 matching 10 bases. The CDR3 covers 15 residues. Germline trimming cut 4 bases from V and 4 bases from J; bases unmatched to any gene: 6. CDR1 and CDR2 from the germline V gene are LNHDA and SQIVND (reference sequence). DNA for the CDR3: TGTGCCAGTAGTAATCTGGGACAGGGGCCCACTGAAGCTTTCTTT. It yields the protein CASSNLGQGPTEAFF.

V and J are TRBV11-2 and TRBJ2-5; D is unresolved. The CDR3 contains 13 residues. Germline V CDR1 and CDR2: SGHAT, FQNNGV. V lost 5 bases, J lost 2 bases, and 9 bases lay in between. The CDR3 here is CASSVTWQETQYF. The DNA for the CDR3 is TGTGCCAGCAGCGTAACATGGCAAGAGACCCAGTACTTC.

The chain is built from TRBV28 and TRBJ2-3, with 12 bases fitting TRBD2. V dropped 4 bases and J dropped 1; count of bases not matched to a gene: 9. The CDR3 contains 18 residues. In germline, CDR1 is MDHEN, CDR2 SYDVKM. The CDR3 coding sequence is TGTGCCAGCAGTTCCTCGGAACGACTAGCGGGGGGCACAGATACGCAGTATTTT. Protein: CASSSSERLAGGTDTQYF.

This clone was detected a few times. The genes are TRBV5-1 and TRBJ1-3; D remains ambiguous. The CDR3 spans 17 residues. Germline-derived CDR1 and CDR2 are SGHRS and YFSETQ. Between the trimmed V and J ends, which lost 0 bases and 0 bases, there was a span of 13 bases. The CDR3 here is CASSLGAKSVSGNTIYF. The CDR3 DNA reads as TGCGCCAGCAGCTTGGGTGCCAAAAGCGTCTCTGGAAACACCATATATTTT.

V and J are TRBV13 and TRBJ2-2; 8 bases map to TRBD1. Germline V gene data show CDR1 as PRHDT and CDR2 as FYEKMQ (reference sequence). This CDR3 is 15 amino acids long. Trimming cost V 2 bases and J 1 base; bases outside gene matches: 0. DNA for the CDR3: TGTGCCAGCAGCTTAACAGGGGGGAACACCGGGGAGCTGTTTTTT. Its protein product is CASSLTGGNTGELFF.

The chain combines TRBV29-1 with TRBJ1-6; unclear D gene. The CDR3 consists of 13 residues. Germline loops: CDR1 SQVTM, CDR2 ANQGSEA. V lost 6 bases and J lost 10, with 16 bases in between. This CDR3 is CSVGDTLGSPLHF. CDR3 nucleotides: TGCAGCGTGGGAGACACCCTGGGGTCACCCCTCCACTTT.

V gene TRBV5-1 combines with J gene TRBJ2-7; no clear D. The CDR3 sequence is 14 residues long. The germline gives CDR1 SGHRS, CDR2 YFSETQ. With 3 bases removed from V and 5 bases from J, the gap between germline ends came to 15 bases. The CDR3 loop is CASSSGRVVHEQYF. CDR3 DNA sequence: TGCGCCAGCAGCTCCGGTCGGGTCGTCCACGAGCAGTACTTC.

The chain couples TRBV23-1 to TRBJ2-5; 11 bases are shared with TRBD1. TRBV23-1 is known as an ORF, though its function is uncertain. V lost 3 bases to trimming and J lost 5 bases; unmatched junction nucleotides: 8. CDR3 size: 16 residues. CDR3 sequence: CASSHRRTGGGETQYF. The CDR3 bases are TGCGCCAGCAGTCACCGTAGGACAGGGGGCGGGGAGACCCAGTACTTC.